These 9 T cell receptor beta chains were all obtained from the same sample, sequenced in a study of beta chain features in type 1 diabetes. TCRB transcripts that were expressed got sequenced, as all of the isolated RNA had been reverse transcribed. The method was immunoSEQ multiplex PCR; TCRdb's version includes in-frame clones alone and lacks a portion of them. The data contain about 300,000 clones, less than 15% of them singletons. No antigen is known for these receptors. General study results and limits: For Type 1 diabetes patients, all four CD4+ subsets carried TCRB CDR3s that were moderately but significantly shorter.

The sample comprised naive CD4+ T cells from blood. The receptor set was obtained from a young woman with type 1 diabetes.

The chain has TRBV10-3 and TRBJ2-1; 14 bases line up with TRBD2. This CDR3 comprises 16 residues. Germline CDR1 ENHRY, CDR2 SYGVKD. V lost 6 bases, J lost 8 bases, and 9 bases stayed unmatched. CDR3 DNA: TGTGCCATCAGGGCCGGGACTAGCGGGAGTATGGATGAGCAGTTCTTC. Translation gives CAIRAGTSGSMDEQFF.

In its sample, this clone was seen a few times. This chain joins TRBV30 and TRBJ1-1; 8 positions match TRBD1. Germline CDR1 GTSNPN, CDR2 SVGIG (reference sequence). This CDR3 region has 14 residues. V shed 2 bases and J 5 bases; nucleotides not matched to a gene: 7. The CDR3: CAWSPDREVTEAFF. As DNA, the CDR3 is TGTGCCTGGAGTCCGGACAGGGAGGTGACTGAAGCTTTCTTT.

In its sample, this clone was seen a few times. Different DNA sequences within this sample yield the same CDR3. The chain combines TRBV7-9 with TRBJ2-3, with D hard to call. V was pared by 6 bases and J by 0 bases, with 4 bases between. The germline CDR1 and CDR2 sequences are SEHNR and FQNEAQ (reference sequence). The CDR3 runs 12 residues. The CDR3 DNA is TGTGCCAGCAGTTCTAGCACAGATACGCAGTATTTT. Its protein is CASSSSTDTQYF. Supplemented by reference TRBV7-9 and TRBJ2-3, the full variable domain reads DTGVSQNPRHKITKRGQNVTFRCDPISEHNRLYWYRQTLGQGPEFLTYFQNEAQLEKSRLLSDRFSAERPKGSFSTLEIQRTEQGDSAMYLCASSSSTDTQYFGPGTRLTVL.

The V call is TRBV6-6, the J call TRBJ1-2, with unresolved D. The CDR3 covers 12 residues. Germline CDR1 reads MNHNY; CDR2 reads SVGAGI (reference sequence). V was clipped by 7 bases and J by 0 bases, with 6 bases between them. This chain's CDR3 is CASNRANYGYTF. CDR3 nucleotides: TGTGCCAGCAACCGGGCTAACTATGGCTACACCTTC.

The rearrangement uses TRBV5-1 and TRBJ2-1; 13 bases map to TRBD2. CDR1 and CDR2 from the germline V gene are SGHRS and YFSETQ. The CDR3 length is 17 residues. V trimming: 4 bases; J trimming: 5 bases; junction bases outside the gene matches: 9. The CDR3 loop reads CASSQGTSGIGDNEQFF. In nucleotides, the CDR3 is TGCGCCAGCAGCCAAGGGACTAGCGGGATTGGAGACAATGAGCAGTTCTTC. Complete variable domain (other parts from reference TRBV5-1 and TRBJ2-1): KAGVTQTPRYLIKTRGQQVTLSCSPISGHRSVSWYQQTPGQGLQFLFEYFSETQRNKGNFPGRFSGRQFSNSRSEMNVSTLELGDSALYLCASSQGTSGIGDNEQFFGPGTRLTVL.

A few counts support this clone. The V call is TRBV7-3, the J call TRBJ1-5, with D possibly matching TRBD1 (6 bases). V lost 5 bases and J 4 bases, leaving 9 bases between the germline ends. There are 13 residues in the CDR3. CDR1 is SGHTA, CDR2 FQGTGA, per germline. CDR3 sequence: CASSADRNQPQHF. The CDR3 coding sequence is TGTGCCAGCAGCGCGGACAGAAATCAGCCCCAGCATTTT.

V and J are TRBV29-1 and TRBJ1-2; tentatively, D is TRBD1 (6 bases). Germline V gene sequence: CDR1 SQVTM, CDR2 ANQGSEA. V was shortened by 4 bases and J by 8 bases, with 14 bases between the two germline ends. This CDR3 contains 12 residues. The CDR3 region is CSVGQGIEGYTF. The CDR3 coding sequence is TGCAGCGTTGGTCAGGGGATAGAAGGCTACACCTTC.

The chain combines TRBV16 with TRBJ1-2; D is unclear. Trimming left V 6 bases short and J 6 bases short, with 17 bases between. Germline CDR1 reads KGHSY; CDR2 reads FQNENV. The CDR3 contains 14 residues. The DNA of the CDR3 is TGTGCCAGCAGTCTCATTACAAGGCGGAATGGCTACACCTTC. Translation: CASSLITRRNGYTF.

The gene calls are TRBV18 and TRBJ1-4, with 7 bases lining up with TRBD1. The CDR3 length is 14 residues. After removal of 4 bases from V and 15 bases from J, the junction contained 14 bases not matched to a gene. CDR1 and CDR2 (germline): KGHSH, LQKENI. The CDR3 loop is CASSLQAGGSLVFF. The CDR3 DNA is TGTGCCAGCTCACTTCAGGCAGGGGGAAGTCTGGTGTTTTTT.